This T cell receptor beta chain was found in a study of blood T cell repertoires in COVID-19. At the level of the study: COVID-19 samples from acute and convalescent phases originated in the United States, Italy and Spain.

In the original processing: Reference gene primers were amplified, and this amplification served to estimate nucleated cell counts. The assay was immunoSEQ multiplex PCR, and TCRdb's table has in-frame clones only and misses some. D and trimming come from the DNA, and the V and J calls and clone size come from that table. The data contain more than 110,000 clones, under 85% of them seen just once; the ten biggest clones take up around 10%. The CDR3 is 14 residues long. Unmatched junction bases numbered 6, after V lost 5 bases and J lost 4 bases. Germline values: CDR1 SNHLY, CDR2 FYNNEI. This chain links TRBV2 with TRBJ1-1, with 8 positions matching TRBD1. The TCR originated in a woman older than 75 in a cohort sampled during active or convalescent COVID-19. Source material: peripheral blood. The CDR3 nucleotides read TGTGCCAGCAGTAAGGGACAGGTATTCACTGAAGCTTTCTTT. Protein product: CASSKGQVFTEAFF.